This T cell receptor beta chain was found in a study of CD8+CD57+ T cells in acquired aplastic anemia. Study overall: The study obtained an average of roughly 3 ug of DNA from sorted CD4+ and CD8+ cells. Healthy donor sequencing depth: around 9.9 million CD4+, some 11 million CD8+ reads.

General study results and limits: A significant difference in CD8+ Simpson's diversity between patients and controls was not found. Sharing between patients and controls was observed for twenty-nine CD8+ CDR3 sequences.

Genomic DNA, serving as template, underwent TCR beta VDJ and CDR3 profiling. TCRdb re-called the reads with MiXCR, one entry per CDR3 protein. The top ten hold 4% of the sample, which has hundreds of thousands of distinct CDR3 sequences, 65% to 80% seen once. The germline CDR1 and CDR2 sequences are LNHDA and SQIVND (reference sequence). The CDR3 totals 16 residues. V gave up 3 bases and J gave up 11 bases, with 23 bases separating them. On this clonotype itself: Its antigen is not identified.

The receptor's source is a human donor in good health, serving as a control. V gene TRBV19 combines with J gene TRBJ1-5, with D possibly matching TRBD1 (6 bases). The sequencing sample was made of sorted CD4+, CD8+, or CD8+CD57+ T cells (not recorded which) from PBMCs. DNA of the CDR3: TGTGCCAGTAGTATCCAATTGACAGGTTTAGACATTGCCCAGCATTTT. Its translation: CASSIQLTGLDIAQHF.